The clone carrying this T cell receptor (beta chain) was recorded a few times. Its antigen remains unknown. Primed by a sample-barcoded 5' primer and a J-beta primer mix, a second PCR proceeded for about 6 to 12 cycles. Each CDR3 protein gets one entry after TCRdb re-called the 5' RACE reads with MiXCR. Of roughly 900,000 distinct CDR3 sequences listed, roughly 52% are singletons. Germline V gene data show CDR1 as SQVTM and CDR2 as ANQGSEA. The ends lost 4 bases at V and 8 bases at J; junction bases unmatched: 9. CDR3 length: 14 residues. The data are from a study of blood T cells in healthy people across ages. Each donor's blood draw was around 9.2 milliliters of peripheral blood. General study results and limits: TCR beta diversity, measured per million T cells, fell in a roughly linear way with age.

What was sequenced was blood. The TCR sequence derives from a man in his thirties or forties in good health. The V and J genes are TRBV29-1 and TRBJ1-4, with 8 bases identical to TRBD1. Here the CDR3 DNA reads TGCAGCGTTGTCTTGCAGGGGGCAGGGGAAAAACTGTTTTTT. As protein: CSVVLQGAGEKLFF.